This T cell receptor (beta chain) was identified during a study of blood T cell repertoires in COVID-19. V was clipped by 5 bases and J by 3 bases, with 7 bases between them. The CDR3 has 13 residues. In germline, CDR1 is LGHDT, CDR2 YNNKEL (reference sequence). Profiling relied on immunoSEQ multiplex PCR, and the TCRdb table lists in-frame clones only, not all of them. This table holds some 220,000 clones, 70% to 90% found once. The chain is built from TRBV3-1 (or the pseudogene TRBV3-2) and TRBJ2-2; D is unresolved. The receptor comes from a man aged 45-60 years with COVID-19, enrolled during active disease. The source material was peripheral blood. In nucleotides, the CDR3 is TGTGCCAGCAGCAACAGACACACCGGGGAGCTGTTTTTT. This encodes CASSNRHTGELFF.